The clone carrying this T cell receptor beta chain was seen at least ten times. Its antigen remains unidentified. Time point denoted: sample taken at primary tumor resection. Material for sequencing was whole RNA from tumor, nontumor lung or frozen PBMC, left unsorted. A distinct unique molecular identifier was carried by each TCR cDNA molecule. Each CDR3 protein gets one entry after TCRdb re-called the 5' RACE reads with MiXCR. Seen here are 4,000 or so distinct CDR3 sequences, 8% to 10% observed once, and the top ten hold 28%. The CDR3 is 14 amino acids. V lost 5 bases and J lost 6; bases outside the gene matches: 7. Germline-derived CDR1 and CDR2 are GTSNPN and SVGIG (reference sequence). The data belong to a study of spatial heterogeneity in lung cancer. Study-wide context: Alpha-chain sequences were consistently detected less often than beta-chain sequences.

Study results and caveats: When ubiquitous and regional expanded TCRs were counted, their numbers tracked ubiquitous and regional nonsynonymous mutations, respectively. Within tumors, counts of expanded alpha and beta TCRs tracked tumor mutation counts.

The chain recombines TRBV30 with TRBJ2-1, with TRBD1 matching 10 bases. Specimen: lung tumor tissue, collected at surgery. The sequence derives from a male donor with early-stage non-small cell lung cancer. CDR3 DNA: TGTGCCTGGGGGGGGACAGGGGTCGGCAATGAGCAGTTCTTC. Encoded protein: CAWGGTGVGNEQFF. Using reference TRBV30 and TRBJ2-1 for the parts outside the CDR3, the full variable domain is SQTIHQWPATLVQPVGSPLSLECTVEGTSNPNLYWYRQAAGRGLQLLFYSVGIGQISSEVPQNLSASRPQDRQFILSSKKLLLSDSGFYLCAWGGTGVGNEQFFGPGTRLTVL.